A single sample gave rise to the 21 T cell receptor beta chains below, sequenced in a study of blood T cell repertoires in COVID-19. Some clones are missing from TCRdb's copy, which holds only in-frame ones; the method was immunoSEQ multiplex PCR. The sample records about 110,000 clones, about four fifths being singletons. Sample: peripheral blood. These TCRs come from a woman aged 65 to 85 with acute or convalescent COVID-19.

The chain combines TRBV11-1 with TRBJ1-5, with 7 bases aligning to TRBD1. The CDR3 runs 14 residues. The V segment lost 6 bases and the J segment 4 bases; nucleotides outside the gene matches: 6. CDR1 and CDR2 from the germline V gene are SGHAT and FQDESV (reference sequence). CDR3 sequence: CASSKDRTNQPQHF. The CDR3 nucleotides are TGTGCCAGCAGTAAGGACAGGACTAATCAGCCCCAGCATTTT.

The CDR3 sequence: CASSWGGSGNTIYF. The CDR3 region has the DNA TGCGCCAGCAGCTGGGGGGGCTCTGGAAACACCATATATTTT. This chain links TRBV5-1 with TRBJ1-3, with D possibly TRBD1 on 5 matching bases. V was pared by 3 bases and J by 0 bases, with 7 bases between. Germline V gives CDR1 SGHRS, CDR2 YFSETQ. This CDR3 has 14 amino acids.

V is TRBV25-1 and J is TRBJ1-1, with 7 bases matching TRBD1. There are 13 residues in the CDR3. Per the germline V gene, CDR1 is MGHDK and CDR2 is SYGVNS. The junction had 6 bases not matched to a gene; V was cut back by 7 bases and J by 4 bases. The CDR3, as DNA: TGTGCCAGCACTCCAGGGGGTTCCACTGAAGCTTTCTTT. This encodes CASTPGGSTEAFF.

The chain uses TRBV11-3 and TRBJ2-3, with unresolved D. The CDR3 contains 14 residues. V was pared by 5 bases and J by 0 bases, with 9 bases between. From germline, CDR1 is SGHNT and CDR2 YENEEA. The CDR3 is CASSVTASTDTQYF. The CDR3 DNA sequence: TGTGCCAGCAGCGTGACTGCTAGCACAGATACGCAGTATTTT.

The sample holds one count of this clone. The gene calls are TRBV7-9 and TRBJ1-2; possible D gene TRBD1, 6 bases. Germline V gives CDR1 SEHNR, CDR2 FQNEAQ (reference sequence). Deletions cut 2 bases from V and 10 bases from J, with 20 bases between. The CDR3 is made up of 15 amino acids. This CDR3 is CASSLSSAGARDYTF. CDR3 DNA sequence: TGTGCCAGCAGCTTATCCTCGGCAGGGGCTCGCGACTACACCTTC.

The rearrangement uses TRBV6-5 and TRBJ2-1; the D gene is possibly TRBD2 (6 bases). The CDR3 has 15 amino acids. CDR1 is MNHEY, CDR2 SVGAGI, per germline. The V gene lost 6 bases and the J gene lost 0 bases, with 12 bases spanning the gap. The CDR3 reads CASSQGGVSYNEQFF. The CDR3 nucleotides read TGTGCCAGCAGCCAAGGAGGGGTCTCCTACAATGAGCAGTTCTTC.

This rearrangement joins TRBV7-3 to TRBJ2-5; weak D call: TRBD1 (6 bases). Trimming cost V 8 bases and J 2 bases, with 12 bases left between them. The CDR3 contains 13 residues. CDR1 is SGHTA and CDR2 is FQGTGA in the germline V gene. The CDR3 spells CASAQGSQETQYF. Written as DNA, the CDR3 is TGTGCCAGCGCCCAGGGGTCACAAGAGACCCAGTACTTC.

V gene TRBV27 combines with J gene TRBJ2-3; D perhaps matches TRBD1 (7 bases). V lost 5 bases and J 6 bases, leaving 24 bases between the germline ends. The CDR3 runs to 17 residues. Germline assignment: CDR1 MNHEY and CDR2 SMNVEV (reference sequence). CDR3 DNA sequence: TGTGCCAGCAGTCCATTGACAGGGAGGAGACCGAGGGATACGCAGTATTTT. It translates to CASSPLTGRRPRDTQYF.

The chain couples TRBV5-6 to TRBJ2-1; a weak D match, TRBD2 (5 bases). Trimming shortened V by 0 bases and J by 9 bases, and 13 bases separated the two germline ends. The CDR3 runs to 14 residues. The germline gives CDR1 SGHDT, CDR2 YYEEEE. Here the CDR3 DNA reads TGTGCCAGCAGCTTGGTTAGTCATGGAGGTGAGCAGTTCTTC. Its protein is CASSLVSHGGEQFF.

A word on this clone: A read error may produce the germline difference seen at one junction end. The chain joins TRBV28 to TRBJ2-3, with a possible D match to TRBD2 (5 bases). This CDR3 has 15 residues. Germline V gene lookup returns CDR1 MDHEN and CDR2 SYDVKM. The CDR3 region is CAITPATASTDMQYF. In DNA, the CDR3 is TGTGCCATTACCCCCGCAACAGCTAGCACAGATATGCAGTATTTT.

This clone occurred many times. The chain recombines TRBV7-6 with TRBJ2-7, with D uncertain. The CDR3 sequence is 13 residues long. V lost 1 base and J lost 1, with 5 bases in between. The germline V gene has CDR1 SGHVS and CDR2 FNYEAQ. CDR3 protein: CASSLDLSYEQYF. The CDR3 nucleotides read TGTGCCAGCAGCTTAGATCTGTCCTACGAGCAGTACTTC. Using reference TRBV7-6 and TRBJ2-7 for the parts outside the CDR3, the full variable domain is GAGVSQSPRYKVTKRGQDVALRCDPISGHVSLYWYRQALGQGPEFLTYFNYEAQQDKSGLPNDRFSAERPEGSISTLTIQRTEQRDSAMYRCASSLDLSYEQYFGPGTRLTVT.

This clone was seen more than once but under ten times. The chain uses TRBV29-1 and TRBJ2-2, with 7 bases that match TRBD1. Germline loops: CDR1 SQVTM, CDR2 ANQGSEA. J lost 7 bases, V lost 5 bases, and 4 bases had no gene match. This CDR3 spans 12 amino acids. The CDR3 sequence: CSVTGVNGELFF. In nucleotides, the CDR3 is TGCAGCGTTACAGGGGTTAACGGGGAGCTGTTTTTT.

V usage is TRBV4-2 and J usage is TRBJ1-4, with a tentative D call TRBD1 (6 bases). The CDR3 is made up of 17 amino acids. V lost 0 bases and J lost 0, with 11 bases in between. Per germline, CDR1 LGHNA and CDR2 YNFKEQ. The CDR3 here is CASSQEIGTTTNEKLFF. As DNA, the CDR3 is TGTGCCAGCAGCCAAGAGATCGGGACAACAACTAATGAAAAACTGTTTTTT.

Worth noting for this clone: The conserved final phenylalanine or tryptophan is absent from the CDR3, which likely points to a read error. It is unclear where the CDR3 begins or ends on the DNA, so no DNA is shown, and the CDR3 is as TCRdb lists it. This sequence joins TRBV6-5 and TRBJ1-1; the D segment call TRBD1 is taken from the table without a DNA check. The germline gives CDR1 MNHEY, CDR2 SVGAGI. A total of 14 residues make up the CDR3, ends included. The CDR3 loop is CASSKGRTVGSAVV.

This rearrangement joins TRBV19 to TRBJ2-7, with 8 positions matching TRBD1. V lost 7 bases and J lost 7; bases outside the gene matches: 6. Germline CDR1 is LNHDA and CDR2 is SQIVND (reference sequence). The CDR3 has 12 amino acids. CDR3 amino acids: CASTGGTLEQYF. The CDR3 DNA reads as TGTGCCAGTACAGGGGGCACGTTGGAGCAGTACTTC.

The rearrangement joins TRBV5-1 to TRBJ1-6, with TRBD1 matching 8 bases. The CDR3 is made up of 16 amino acids. The ends lost 2 bases at V and 5 bases at J; junction bases unmatched: 6. Germline loops: CDR1 SGHRS, CDR2 YFSETQ. The CDR3 loop reads CASSFSPGGNNSPLHF. The CDR3 DNA sequence: TGCGCCAGCAGCTTTTCACCAGGGGGCAATAATTCACCCCTCCACTTT.

This clone is a singleton in its sample. This chain links TRBV12-3 or TRBV12-4 with TRBJ1-1; D is ambiguous. This CDR3 is built from 13 residues. V lost 7 bases to trimming and J lost 10 bases, with 19 bases between them. DNA of the CDR3: TGTGCCAGCACCCTGGATGCTTCAGGTGTAGCTTTCTTT. Translation gives CASTLDASGVAFF.

CDR3 protein: CASSPIPGTSAFRSYEQYF. In nucleotides, the CDR3 is TGTGCCAGCAGCCCTATCCCCGGGACTAGCGCTTTTCGCTCCTACGAGCAGTACTTC. This chain joins TRBV14 and TRBJ2-7, with TRBD2 matching 10 bases. There are 19 residues in the CDR3. V lost 4 bases and J lost 0; bases outside the gene matches: 15. Germline CDR1 and CDR2: SGHDN and FVKESK.

V is TRBV19 and J is TRBJ2-6, with D maybe TRBD1 (5 bases). This CDR3 is 19 amino acids long. Germline CDR1 and CDR2: LNHDA and SQIVND (reference sequence). V gave up 3 bases and J gave up 0 bases, with 18 bases separating them. The CDR3 is CASSIIGQKVISGANVLTF. The CDR3 DNA sequence: TGTGCCAGTAGTATTATCGGACAAAAGGTTATCTCTGGGGCCAACGTCCTGACTTTC.

The chain is built from TRBV13 and TRBJ1-1; a possible D gene is TRBD1 (5 bases). The CDR3 covers 15 residues. The germline V gene encodes CDR1 PRHDT and CDR2 FYEKMQ (reference sequence). V shed 5 bases and J shed 1 base, with 14 bases lying between them. CDR3 bases: TGTGCCAGCAGCCTCCCCGGGGGGGAGAACACTGAAGCTTTCTTT. It is translated as CASSLPGGENTEAFF. The entire variable domain, with the rest obtained from reference TRBV13 and TRBJ1-1, is as follows: AAGVIQSPRHLIKEKRETATLKCYPIPRHDTVYWYQQGPGQDPQFLISFYEKMQSDKGSIPDRFSAQQFSDYHSELNMSSLELGDSALYFCASSLPGGENTEAFFGQGTRLTVV.

V gene TRBV7-3 combines with J gene TRBJ2-7; 8 bases agree with TRBD1. CDR1 is SGHTA and CDR2 is FQGTGA in the germline V gene. The CDR3 totals 13 residues. The V gene end was trimmed by 4 bases and the J gene end by 7 bases; junction bases not matched to a gene: 6. The CDR3 bases are TGTGCCAGCAGCTCGACAGGGGTGGGGGAGCAGTACTTC. Translating it yields CASSSTGVGEQYF.